Each of the 4 T cell receptor beta chains below was sequenced from the same sample in a study of cytomegalovirus exposure and HLA in healthy donors. Both 60 Vbeta primers and 13 Jbeta primers went into the PCR. Produced via immunoSEQ multiplex PCR; TCRdb's table is partial and in-frame only. The repertoire has 120,000 or so clones, roughly 86% of them found once; the top ten carry 1.8%. Sequencing was done on a sample of PBMCs. These receptor sequences come from a man younger than 35 in good health and CMV-seronegative.

The chain carries TRBV7-9 and TRBJ2-1; D perhaps matches TRBD2 (5 bases). The CDR3 consists of 13 residues. Germline V CDR1 and CDR2: SEHNR, FQNEAQ (reference sequence). Trimming stripped 2 bases from V and 10 bases from J, with 12 bases between. The CDR3 reads CASSLSGRTEQFF. Here the CDR3 DNA reads TGTGCCAGCAGCTTAAGCGGCAGGACCGAGCAGTTCTTC.

The chain links TRBV6-5 to TRBJ2-2; tentative D call: TRBD1 (6 bases). Germline V CDR1 and CDR2: MNHEY, SVGAGI. The CDR3 runs to 15 residues. V was clipped by 4 bases and J by 1 base, with 10 bases between them. The chain's CDR3 is CASSWARGNTGELFF. In DNA, the CDR3 is TGTGCCAGCAGTTGGGCCAGGGGGAACACCGGGGAGCTGTTTTTT.

The chain is built from TRBV5-1 and TRBJ2-3, with no clear D. The germline gives CDR1 SGHRS, CDR2 YFSETQ. Trimming removed 0 bases at V and 5 bases at J, with 7 bases between. The CDR3 is 13 amino acids. The CDR3 reads CASSLELKDTQYF. The CDR3 DNA reads TGCGCCAGCAGCTTGGAGCTGAAAGATACGCAGTATTTT.

This chain links TRBV11-2 with TRBJ1-5; a weak D match, TRBD1 (5 bases). The CDR3 has 14 residues. The V and J ends lost 4 bases and 1 base respectively, with 8 bases between them. Germline-derived CDR1 and CDR2 are SGHAT and FQNNGV. Here the CDR3 reads CASSWGGSNQPQHF. CDR3 coding DNA: TGTGCCAGCAGCTGGGGCGGAAGCAATCAGCCCCAGCATTTT.